One sample yielded the 19 T cell receptor beta chains listed below, sequenced in a study of blood T cell repertoires in COVID-19. Measured with immunoSEQ multiplex PCR; TCRdb has only the in-frame clones, and not every one. The sample contains roughly 87,000 clones, roughly 86% of which appear only once. The source material was peripheral blood. All receptors derive from a man aged 40-49 years with acute or convalescent COVID-19.

V and J are TRBV19 and TRBJ1-1; D is perhaps TRBD1 (6 bases). Germline loops: CDR1 LNHDA, CDR2 SQIVND (reference sequence). The CDR3 extends over 13 amino acids. V lost 4 bases and J 6 bases, leaving 12 bases between the germline ends. The CDR3 here is CASSKTGWAEAFF. The CDR3, as DNA: TGTGCCAGTAGTAAAACAGGGTGGGCTGAAGCTTTCTTT.

V gene TRBV5-1 combines with J gene TRBJ2-7; 11 nucleotides agree with TRBD1. The CDR3 extends over 14 amino acids. V lost 4 bases to trimming and J lost 4 bases; unmatched junction nucleotides: 4. Germline assignment: CDR1 SGHRS and CDR2 YFSETQ. The CDR3 loop reads CASSDGTGGYEQYF. The CDR3 region has the DNA TGCGCCAGCAGCGACGGGACAGGGGGTTACGAGCAGTACTTC.

The V gene is TRBV6-5, the J gene TRBJ1-1; perhaps TRBD1 as D (6 bases). The CDR3 spans 14 residues. Trimming cost V 6 bases and J 0 bases, with 11 bases left between them. CDR1 and CDR2 (germline): MNHEY, SVGAGI. In DNA, the CDR3 is TGTGCCAGCAGCCGGACAGAGATGAACACTGAAGCTTTCTTT. This translates into CASSRTEMNTEAFF.

This clone is a singleton in its sample. The chain links TRBV21-1 to TRBJ2-7; TRBD1, the table's D call, lacks a check against the DNA. TRBV21-1 is listed as a pseudogene. The CDR3 consists of 17 residues. The CDR3 DNA reads as TGTGCCAGCAGCTTCTGCCCAGGACAGGAGAAGCCTTACGAGCAGTACTTC. The encoded protein is CASSFCPGQEKPYEQYF.

V and J are TRBV7-2 and TRBJ1-1; D is unresolved. Germline V CDR1 and CDR2: SGHTA, FQGNSA. The germline V and J ends were trimmed by 5 bases and 5 bases, with 15 bases remaining between them. The CDR3 has 14 residues. The CDR3 spells CASSPRRGGTEAFF. The CDR3 DNA follows: TGTGCCAGCAGCCCTCGCCGGGGAGGGACTGAAGCTTTCTTT.

This rearrangement joins TRBV5-1 to TRBJ2-1; TRBD1 agrees at 10 bases. Germline-derived CDR1 and CDR2 are SGHRS and YFSETQ. The CDR3 totals 15 residues. After removal of 4 bases from V and 2 bases from J, the junction contained 3 bases not matched to a gene. The CDR3: CASSAGQGTYNEQFF. The CDR3 DNA reads TGCGCCAGCAGCGCGGGACAGGGGACCTACAATGAGCAGTTCTTC.

The V gene is TRBV6-2 or TRBV6-3, the J gene TRBJ2-3; 13 bases fit TRBD2. The junction had 9 bases not matched to a gene; V was cut back by 7 bases and J by 2 bases. Germline assignment: CDR1 MNHEY and CDR2 SVGEGT. The CDR3 consists of 17 residues. CDR3 region: CASTPPGLAGYTDTQYF. In DNA, the CDR3 is TGTGCCAGCACCCCGCCGGGACTAGCGGGGTACACAGATACGCAGTATTTT.

The chain is built from TRBV7-9 and TRBJ1-5; a weak D match, TRBD1 (5 bases). Germline-derived CDR1 and CDR2 are SEHNR and FQNEAQ (reference sequence). Trimming cost V 2 bases and J 8 bases, with 13 bases left between them. The CDR3 totals 14 residues. The CDR3 is CASSLSGGMEPQHF. CDR3 nucleotides: TGTGCCAGCAGCTTATCTGGGGGGATGGAGCCCCAGCATTTT.

The chain links TRBV5-6 to TRBJ1-6; 7 bases match TRBD1. From germline, CDR1 is SGHDT and CDR2 YYEEEE. V was clipped by 1 base and J by 10 bases; unmatched bases: 8. This CDR3 comprises 15 residues. CDR3 in amino acids: CASSLQPGGNSPLHF. CDR3 DNA sequence: TGTGCCAGCAGCTTGCAACCAGGGGGGAACTCACCCCTCCACTTT.

The V call is TRBV7-9, the J call TRBJ2-5; 9 bases map to TRBD1. The CDR3 covers 16 residues. Germline CDR1 and CDR2: SEHNR and FQNEAQ (reference sequence). Germline trimming cut 0 bases from V and 3 bases from J; bases unmatched to any gene: 5. The CDR3: CASSLATGGPKETQYF. In nucleotides, the CDR3 is TGTGCCAGCAGCTTAGCGACAGGGGGACCTAAAGAGACCCAGTACTTC.

J is TRBJ1-1 and V is TRBV18; D remains unclear. The germline CDR1 and CDR2 sequences are KGHSH and LQKENI. V dropped 3 bases and J dropped 11 bases, with 19 bases sitting between them. The CDR3 loop spans 14 amino acids. In DNA form, the CDR3 reads TGTGCCAGCTCACCCCCAGTGCCTGAACCGGAGGCTTTCTTT. The encoded protein is CASSPPVPEPEAFF.

The rearrangement uses TRBV6-5 and TRBJ2-7; D might be TRBD2 (6 bases). Germline CDR1 and CDR2: MNHEY and SVGAGI. This CDR3 is 14 amino acids long. Trimming shortened V by 6 bases and J by 3 bases, and 15 bases separated the two germline ends. Here the CDR3 DNA reads TGTGCCAGCAGCCAGGCTCCGGGGGTCTACGAGCAGTACTTC. Translated, it gives CASSQAPGVYEQYF.

This clone was found a few times. The chain combines TRBV5-6 with TRBJ2-6, with D perhaps TRBD2 (6 bases). CDR1 and CDR2 (germline): SGHDT, YYEEEE. This CDR3 is built from 19 residues. The V end was cut by 0 bases, the J end by 0 bases, with 16 bases between. The CDR3 is CASSLVVWRADSGANVLTF. CDR3 nucleotides: TGTGCCAGCAGCTTGGTTGTCTGGAGGGCAGACTCTGGGGCCAACGTCCTGACTTTC.

The rearrangement links TRBV7-9 to TRBJ2-3; 7 nucleotides align to TRBD2. CDR3 length: 14 residues. Germline V gene lookup returns CDR1 SEHNR and CDR2 FQNEAQ (reference sequence). V was clipped by 5 bases and J by 5 bases; unmatched bases: 7. CDR3 nucleotides: TGTGCCAGCAGCCAGCGGGGTGCGGGAGATACGCAGTATTTT. Protein: CASSQRGAGDTQYF.

A single count supports this clone. CDR3 in DNA: TGTGCCAGCAGTTCCTCCGGACAGGGGGTTTTGGTAGATCAGCCCCAGCATTTT. This sequence encodes CASSSSGQGVLVDQPQHF. V gene TRBV6-2 or TRBV6-3 combines with J gene TRBJ1-5, with TRBD1 matching over 10 bases. J was trimmed by 5 bases and V by 4 bases; bases with no gene match: 14. CDR3 length equals 18 residues. CDR1 and CDR2 (germline): MNHEY, SVGEGT.

V usage is TRBV5-4 and J usage is TRBJ1-1; D is possibly TRBD1 (6 bases). This CDR3 has 15 amino acids. CDR1 and CDR2 from the germline V gene are SGHNT and YYREEE (reference sequence). With 3 bases removed from V and 8 bases from J, the gap between germline ends came to 20 bases. CDR3 sequence reads: CASSSNRVPNGEAFF. As DNA, the CDR3 is TGTGCCAGCAGCTCAAACAGGGTCCCCAATGGGGAAGCTTTCTTT.

This clone was observed a handful of times. The chain couples TRBV30 to TRBJ1-3; no reliable D call. Trimming pared 3 bases from V and 3 bases from J, leaving 15 bases between. CDR3 size: 15 residues. CDR1 is GTSNPN, CDR2 SVGIG, per germline (reference sequence). The CDR3 loop is CAWSRVPEGGNTIYF. DNA for the CDR3: TGTGCCTGGAGCCGAGTCCCGGAGGGTGGAAACACCATATATTTT.

This rearrangement joins TRBV7-9 to TRBJ2-6; tentatively, D is TRBD2 (5 bases). In germline, CDR1 is SEHNR, CDR2 FQNEAQ (reference sequence). Trimming cost V 2 bases and J 0 bases, with 14 bases left between them. The CDR3 covers 18 residues. The CDR3 nucleotides are TGTGCCAGCAGCTTACTCAGCGGTCCGAGCTCTGGGGCCAACGTCCTGACTTTC. Amino acid sequence: CASSLLSGPSSGANVLTF.

The V call is TRBV19, the J call TRBJ2-2, with D tentatively TRBD1 (6 bases). The CDR3 consists of 16 residues. The germline gives CDR1 LNHDA, CDR2 SQIVND (reference sequence). Trimming took off 5 bases at V and 3 bases at J, with 16 bases between the two ends. The CDR3 DNA is TGTGCCAGTAGTCGCAGGGGATTCCCCCACACCGGGGAGCTGTTTTTT. This translates into CASSRRGFPHTGELFF.